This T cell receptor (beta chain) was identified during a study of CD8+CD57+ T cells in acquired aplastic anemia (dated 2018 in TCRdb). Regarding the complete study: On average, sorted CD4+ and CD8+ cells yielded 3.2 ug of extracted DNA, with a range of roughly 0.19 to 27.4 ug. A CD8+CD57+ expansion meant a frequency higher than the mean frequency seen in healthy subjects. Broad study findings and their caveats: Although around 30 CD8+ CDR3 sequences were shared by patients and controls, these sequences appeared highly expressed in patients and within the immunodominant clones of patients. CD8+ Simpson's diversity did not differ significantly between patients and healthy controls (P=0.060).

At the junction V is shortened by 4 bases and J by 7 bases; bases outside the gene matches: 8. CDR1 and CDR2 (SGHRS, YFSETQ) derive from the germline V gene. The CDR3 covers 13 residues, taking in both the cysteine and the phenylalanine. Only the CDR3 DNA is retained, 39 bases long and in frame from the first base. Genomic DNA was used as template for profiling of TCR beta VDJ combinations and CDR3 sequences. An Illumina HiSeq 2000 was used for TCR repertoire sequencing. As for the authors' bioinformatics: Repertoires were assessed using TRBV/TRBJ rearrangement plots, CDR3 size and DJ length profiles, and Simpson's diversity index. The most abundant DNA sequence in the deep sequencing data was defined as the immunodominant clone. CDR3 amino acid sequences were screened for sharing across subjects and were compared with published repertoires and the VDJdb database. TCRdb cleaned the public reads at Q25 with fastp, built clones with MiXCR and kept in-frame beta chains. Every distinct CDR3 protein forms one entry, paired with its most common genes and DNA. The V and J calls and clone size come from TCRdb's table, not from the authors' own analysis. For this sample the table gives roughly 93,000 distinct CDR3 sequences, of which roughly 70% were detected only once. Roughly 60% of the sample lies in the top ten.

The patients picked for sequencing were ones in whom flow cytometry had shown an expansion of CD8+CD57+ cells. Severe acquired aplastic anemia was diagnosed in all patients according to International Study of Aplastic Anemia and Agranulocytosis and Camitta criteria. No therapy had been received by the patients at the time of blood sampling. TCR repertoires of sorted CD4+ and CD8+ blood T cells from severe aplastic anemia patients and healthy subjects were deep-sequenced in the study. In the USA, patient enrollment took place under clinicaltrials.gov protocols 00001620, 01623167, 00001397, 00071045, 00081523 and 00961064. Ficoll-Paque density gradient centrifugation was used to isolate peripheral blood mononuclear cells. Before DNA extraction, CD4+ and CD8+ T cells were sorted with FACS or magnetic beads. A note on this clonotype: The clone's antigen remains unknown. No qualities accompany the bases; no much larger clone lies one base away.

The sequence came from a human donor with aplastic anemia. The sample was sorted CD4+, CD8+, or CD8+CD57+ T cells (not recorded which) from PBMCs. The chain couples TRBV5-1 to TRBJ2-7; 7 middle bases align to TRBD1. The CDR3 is CASSQGQESEQYF. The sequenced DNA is TGCGCCAGCAGCCAAGGACAGGAGAGTGAGCAGTACTTC.